Listed below are T cell receptor beta chains from one sample, sequenced in a study of T cells in Graves' hyperthyroidism and ophthalmopathy. TCRdb redid the calling of the multiplex PCR reads with MiXCR, one entry per CDR3 protein. Of roughly 380,000 distinct CDR3 sequences listed, 11% to 15% are singletons. Sample: blood. These TCRs come from a woman aged 55-70 years with Graves' hyperthyroidism. The CDR3 runs from the conserved cysteine through the conserved F or W. The D gene is left open where the match is weak. Clone size is stated in some rows and not others, as once, few, many or a class when expanded.

d_gene,j_gene,abundance,v_gene,CDR3nt,CDR3aa
TRBD2,TRBJ2-1,NA,TRBV11-2,TGTGCCAGCAGGGGCGGGAGCTTTGGTGAGCAGTTCTTC,CASRGGSFGEQFF
TRBD2,TRBJ2-1,many,TRBV7-3,TGTGCCAGCAGCTTAATGGGCGGGAGCTCCTACAATGAGCAGTTCTTC,CASSLMGGSSYNEQFF
TRBD2,TRBJ2-5,many,TRBV6-5,TGTGCCAGCAGTTACCCCGGGACTAGCCCAGAGACCCAGTACTTC,CASSYPGTSPETQYF
TRBD2,TRBJ2-7,many,TRBV12-3/TRBV12-4,TGTGCCAGCACCCGCCGTGGGACTAGCGGGCAGCAGTACTTC,CASTRRGTSGQQYF
NA,TRBJ1-1,NA,TRBV19,TGTGCCAGTAGTATAGACACGGCCATGAACACTGAAGCTTTCTTT,CASSIDTAMNTEAFF
NA,TRBJ1-2,once,TRBV4-2,TGTGCCAGCGGCCAAGCAGCCCTTGGCGGCAGCACCTATGGCTACACCTTC,CASGQAALGGSTYGYTF
NA,TRBJ2-1,NA,TRBV24-1,TGTGCCACCAGTGCTCATGGGGGGGCCAAGCTGGGGGAGCAGTTCTTC,CATSAHGGAKLGEQFF
TRBD1,TRBJ2-7,many,TRBV5-1,TGCGCCAGCAGCTTCGGGACAGGGGGCGACTACGAGCAGTACTTC,CASSFGTGGDYEQYF
NA,TRBJ1-2,once,TRBV4-1,TGCGCCAGCAGCCAAGGGGGTGGACTTAACTATGGCTACACCTTC,CASSQGGGLNYGYTF
NA,TRBJ1-2,many,TRBV3-1,TGTGCCAGCAGCCAAGATGGAGGGGACGGGGGCTACACCTTC,CASSQDGGDGGYTF
TRBD2,TRBJ2-1,many,TRBV5-8,TGTGCCAGCAGCTTCCTAGCGGGAGGGTATCGGAATGAGCAGTTCTTC,CASSFLAGGYRNEQFF
TRBD1,TRBJ1-1,few,TRBV27,TGTGCCAGCAGTTTATTAAAGGGACAGGGGCGAATGTGGGCTTTCTTT,CASSLLKGQGRMWAFF
NA,TRBJ1-1,few,TRBV9,TGTGCCAGAGGGACCCATCGGAACACTGAAGCTTTCTTT,CARGTHRNTEAFF
NA,TRBJ2-7,many,TRBV7-9,TGTGCCAGCAGCTCCGGAGGGGGGGCGAGCTCCTACGAGCAGTACTTC,CASSSGGGASSYEQYF
NA,TRBJ2-7,many,TRBV5-5,TGTGCCAGCAGCTTTGGGGGCGAAAGCTCCTACGAGCAGTACTTC,CASSFGGESSYEQYF
NA,TRBJ2-5,few,TRBV12-3/TRBV12-4,TGTGCCAGCAGTCTCATAAAAGAGACCCAGTACTTC,CASSLIKETQYF
NA,TRBJ2-7,many,TRBV30,TGTGCCTGGAGTATTAGGAACCACGAGCAGTACTTC,CAWSIRNHEQYF
TRBD1,TRBJ1-1,many,TRBV10-3,TGTGCCACGACAGGGAATATAAACACTGAAGCTTTCTTT,CATTGNINTEAFF
TRBD2,TRBJ2-3,few,TRBV5-1,TGCGCCAGCAGCCTTGGGACTAGCGGGGATACAGATACGCAGTATTTT,CASSLGTSGDTDTQYF
NA,TRBJ2-1,many,TRBV28,TGTGCCAGCACGGGGACTGGGGTGGGTCACTTCAATGAGCAGTTCTTC,CASTGTGVGHFNEQFF
TRBD2,TRBJ2-2,once,TRBV7-3,TGTGCCAGCAGCTTCATCGGGACTAGCGGGAGGGCCTGCGGGGAGCTGTTTTTT,CASSFIGTSGRACGELFF
NA,TRBJ2-3,many,TRBV29-1,TGCAGCGTTGACGGGGGAGGCACAGATACGCAGTATTTT,CSVDGGGTDTQYF
NA,TRBJ2-7,many,TRBV20-1,TGCAGTGCTAGCCAGGGACCCTCCTACGAGCAGTACTTC,CSASQGPSYEQYF
NA,TRBJ2-2,many,TRBV6-1,TGTGCCAGCAGTTACAGCGAGAACACCGGGGAGCTGTTTTTT,CASSYSENTGELFF
TRBD1,TRBJ2-7,many,TRBV5-1,TGTGCCAGCAGCTTGGCCGGGACAGGCAACTACGAGCAGTACTTC,CASSLAGTGNYEQYF
NA,TRBJ2-7,many,TRBV11-3,TGTGCCAGCAGCTTAGATAAACTAGGCTCATCCTACGAGCAGTACTTC,CASSLDKLGSSYEQYF
TRBD1,TRBJ2-3,many,TRBV15,TGTGCCACCAGCAGAGGACAGGGTCCCACAGATACGCAGTATTTT,CATSRGQGPTDTQYF
TRBD1,TRBJ1-2,many,TRBV12-3/TRBV12-4,TGTGCCAGCAGTACGACAGGGTCCTATGGCTACACCTTC,CASSTTGSYGYTF
TRBD2,TRBJ2-5,many,TRBV2,TGTGCCAGCAGTGCACCAGCGGGAGGGCCTGTAGAGACCCAGTACTTC,CASSAPAGGPVETQYF
TRBD1,TRBJ1-4,many,TRBV11-2,TGTGCCAGCAGCTTCGTTTACGCCGGGACAGGATCCGAAAAACTGTTTTTT,CASSFVYAGTGSEKLFF
NA,TRBJ2-1,many,TRBV5-1,TGCGCCAGCAGCGGAACCGCTAGCTCCTACAATGAGCAGTTCTTC,CASSGTASSYNEQFF
NA,TRBJ2-1,many,TRBV6-2/TRBV6-3,TGTGCCAGCAGTAGGGGGGCTCGGTCCTACAATGAGCAGTTCTTC,CASSRGARSYNEQFF
TRBD1,TRBJ1-1,many,TRBV10-3,TGTGCCATCAGCTTGGACAGGAGTTACACTGAAGCTTTCTTT,CAISLDRSYTEAFF
NA,TRBJ2-1,few,TRBV4-2,TGTGCCAGCAGCCAAGATGGCGGGGGCTTCCACAATGAGCAGTTCTTC,CASSQDGGGFHNEQFF
TRBD2,TRBJ2-6,NA,TRBV19,TGTGCCAGTAGACCAGGGACTACTTTAGGGGCCAACGTCCTGACTTTC,CASRPGTTLGANVLTF
NA,TRBJ2-3,NA,TRBV4-1,TGCGCCAGCAGCCCGGGACTGGCGCAGGCGTATACGCAGTATTTT,CASSPGLAQAYTQYF
NA,TRBJ2-7,NA,TRBV6-1,TGTGCCAGCAGTGGTACGGGGCGAAATTACGAGCAGTACTTC,CASSGTGRNYEQYF
TRBD1,TRBJ2-7,NA,TRBV6-1,TGTGCCAGCAGGAACAGGGGGTCCTCCTACGAGCAGTACTTC,CASRNRGSSYEQYF
NA,TRBJ1-5,NA,TRBV6-1,TGTGCCAGCAGTGATAGGCAGCGCAATCAGCCCCAGCATTTT,CASSDRQRNQPQHF
TRBD2,TRBJ2-3,NA,TRBV28,TGTGCCAGCAGTTTCCTCCTTGGGTTAGCGGGAGTTCGGGCAGATACGCAGTATTTT,CASSFLLGLAGVRADTQYF
NA,TRBJ1-3,NA,TRBV5-1,TGCGCCAGCAGCCCTTCCCAGGGTCTCTCTGGAAACACCATATATTTT,CASSPSQGLSGNTIYF
NA,TRBJ1-2,NA,TRBV19,TGTGCCAGTCGCGCGCGGGAGAGAAACTATGGCTACACCTTC,CASRARERNYGYTF
TRBD1,TRBJ1-4,few,TRBV4-1,TGCGCCAGCAGCCTCCGGGGAAGGGGGCTGGGTGAAAAACTGTTTTTT,CASSLRGRGLGEKLFF
NA,TRBJ1-1,many,TRBV9,TGTGCCAGCAGCGAGAATCCGGGACATCTGAACACTGAAGCTTTCTTT,CASSENPGHLNTEAFF
TRBD1,TRBJ1-4,many,TRBV3-1,TGTGCCAGCAGCCTGAGGACAGGGAATGAAAAACTGTTTTTT,CASSLRTGNEKLFF
NA,TRBJ2-1,many,TRBV12-3/TRBV12-4,TGTGCCAGCAGCCTTCACCCAGGGGCCAGCTCCTACAATGAGCAGTTCTTC,CASSLHPGASSYNEQFF
TRBD1,TRBJ2-7,NA,TRBV7-9,TGTGCCAGCAGCTCCCGGACAGGGGTCCACGAGCAGTACTTC,CASSSRTGVHEQYF
TRBD2,TRBJ2-3,NA,TRBV3-1,TGTGCCAGCAGTTCCGGACTAGCTCAAGGCACAGATACGCAGTATTTT,CASSSGLAQGTDTQYF
NA,TRBJ1-2,NA,TRBV20-1,TGCAGTGCTAGCACCGTTAATCAGGGCTACACCTTC,CSASTVNQGYTF